The T cell receptor beta chain under discussion was sequenced for a study of T cells after yellow fever vaccination. Whole-study results and caveats: Subsequent to the booster, the majority of primary-vaccination clones reappeared (around 96% CD4, 88% CD8). FACS-sorted repertoires could contain abundant clonotypes contaminating from the bulk population. There was a small share of clonotypes that showed up in both the CD4 and CD8 compartments.

This clonotype was counted between two and nine times. The antigen is unknown. Template-switching 5'RACE yielded the TCR cDNA; a universal primer site and UMIs were added in the process. TCRdb redid the calling of the 5' RACE reads with MiXCR, one entry per CDR3 protein. The data contain 250,000 to 400,000 distinct CDR3 sequences, approximately 4.3% of them seen just once; the ten biggest clones take up 15% to 20%. The CDR3 contains 14 residues. CDR1 and CDR2 from the germline V gene are MNHEY and SVGAGI. V gave up 10 bases and J gave up 8 bases, with 23 bases separating them. The genes are TRBV6-5 and TRBJ1-1; the D gene is possibly TRBD1 (6 bases). Sequencing used PBMCs, obtained 15 days after the yellow fever booster vaccination. This receptor was identified in a young man who received the YFV17D yellow fever vaccine. The CDR3 sequence: CATTPGGAYVEAFF. The CDR3 nucleotides are TGTGCCACCACGCCCGGGGGCGCCTATGTGGAAGCTTTCTTT.